These T cell receptor beta chains were read from a single sample in a study of shared clonotypes between healthy human individuals. The data were produced by immunoSEQ multiplex PCR, yet TCRdb's version contains in-frame clones alone and is incomplete. Of about 1.5 million clones detected, approximately 98% appear once; the ten largest clones hold about 0.45%. Source material: naive CD4+ T cells sorted from blood. These receptors came from a man aged 30-40 years in good health. The CDR3 runs from the conserved cysteine through the conserved F or W. A D gene is named only where the DNA matches it firmly. Rows may omit the clone size; those that give it use once, few, many or a size class.

abundance,v_gene,d_gene,j_gene,CDR3aa,CDR3nt
.,TRBV15,.,TRBJ2-7,CATSRGRDPPYEQYF,TGTGCCACCAGCAGAGGCCGGGATCCCCCCTACGAGCAGTACTTC
.,TRBV5-1,.,TRBJ2-7,CASSLRSKAGEQYF,TGCGCCAGCAGCTTGCGATCCAAGGCGGGCGAGCAGTACTTC
.,TRBV9,.,TRBJ2-1,CASSVVWTANNEQFF,TGTGCCAGCAGCGTAGTATGGACAGCGAACAATGAGCAGTTCTTC
once,TRBV7-9,TRBD2,TRBJ2-1,CASSPGGSYNEQFF,TGTGCCAGCAGCCCGGGAGGGTCCTACAATGAGCAGTTCTTC
.,TRBV10-2,TRBD2,TRBJ2-2,CASSEAKREGRANTGELFF,TGCGCCAGCAGTGAGGCGAAGCGGGAGGGCCGAGCGAACACCGGGGAGCTGTTTTTT
.,TRBV7-9,.,TRBJ2-1,CASSLVTGPVDYNEQFF,TGTGCCAGCAGCTTAGTTACGGGTCCCGTCGACTACAATGAGCAGTTCTTC
.,TRBV4-2,.,TRBJ2-2,CASSQDTTSGRDTGELFF,TGTGCCAGCAGCCAAGACACAACAAGCGGACGAGACACCGGGGAGCTGTTTTTT
.,TRBV28,.,TRBJ1-5,CASSFRHRGGQPQHF,TGTGCCAGCAGTTTTCGACATAGGGGCGGTCAGCCCCAGCATTTT
.,TRBV18,TRBD1,TRBJ1-1,CASSLRTGTRAFF,TGTGCCAGCTCACTCAGGACAGGAACCCGAGCTTTCTTT
.,TRBV28,TRBD1,TRBJ2-7,CASSLTGGSYEQYF,TGTGCCAGCAGTTTAACAGGGGGATCCTACGAGCAGTACTTC
.,TRBV30,.,TRBJ2-7,CAWSTGSGYEQYF,TGTGCCTGGAGTACTGGGTCGGGTTACGAGCAGTACTTC
.,TRBV18,.,TRBJ2-5,CASSHRTSGETQYF,TGTGCCAGCTCACACAGGACCTCGGGAGAGACCCAGTACTTC
.,TRBV28,.,TRBJ2-4,CASRQGGGPKNIQYF,TGTGCCAGCAGACAAGGTGGCGGGCCCAAAAACATTCAGTACTTC
once,TRBV9,TRBD2,TRBJ2-1,CASSVASGSSSYNEQFF,TGTGCCAGCAGCGTAGCCAGCGGGAGTAGCTCCTACAATGAGCAGTTCTTC
.,TRBV25-1,TRBD2,TRBJ2-1,CASSALGAGGSEQFF,TGTGCCAGCAGTGCCTTGGGAGCGGGAGGTTCTGAGCAGTTCTTC
.,TRBV4-2,.,TRBJ1-5,CASSGRGDQPQHF,TGTGCCAGCAGCGGGAGGGGGGATCAGCCCCAGCATTTT
.,TRBV15,.,TRBJ2-7,CATRSRTYEQYF,TGTGCCACCAGAAGCAGAACCTACGAGCAGTACTTC
.,TRBV28,TRBD1,TRBJ1-1,CARTRDRARNTEAFF,TGTGCCAGAACCAGGGACAGGGCACGGAACACTGAAGCTTTCTTT
once,TRBV5-4,.,TRBJ2-7,CASSLEPPNTYEQYF,TGTGCCAGCAGCTTGGAACCACCAAACACCTACGAGCAGTACTTC
.,TRBV27,.,TRBJ1-1,CASSFKGSNTEAFF,TGTGCCAGCAGTTTTAAGGGATCGAACACTGAAGCTTTCTTT
.,TRBV15,.,TRBJ2-7,CATSLPHYEQYF,TGTGCCACCAGTCTCCCCCATTACGAGCAGTACTTC
.,TRBV6-1,.,TRBJ1-2,CASSDRAPYGYTF,TGTGCCAGCAGTGACCGGGCTCCCTATGGCTACACCTTC
.,TRBV7-8,TRBD1,TRBJ1-2,CASSPPYSGTGGNGYTF,TGTGCCAGCAGCCCTCCTTATTCCGGGACAGGGGGCAATGGCTACACCTTC
.,TRBV29-1,TRBD1,TRBJ1-5,CSVEATGAGQPQHF,TGCAGCGTTGAAGCCACAGGGGCCGGGCAGCCCCAGCATTTT
.,TRBV20-1,.,TRBJ2-2,CSAAHHLELFF,TGCAGTGCTGCCCACCACTTGGAGCTGTTTTTT
.,TRBV28,.,TRBJ2-5,CASSLGGGWGGTQYF,TGTGCCAGCAGTTTAGGTGGGGGCTGGGGAGGGACCCAGTACTTC
.,TRBV4-3,.,TRBJ2-1,CASSHRPNEQFF,TGCGCCAGCAGCCATCGGCCCAATGAGCAGTTCTTC
.,TRBV7-9,.,TRBJ2-1,CASSLVAGTNEQFF,TGTGCCAGCAGCTTAGTTGCGGGGACCAATGAGCAGTTCTTC
.,TRBV5-4,TRBD2,TRBJ2-3,CASSRGVSTDTQYF,TGTGCCAGCTCGCGGGGGGTTAGCACAGATACGCAGTATTTT
.,TRBV7-8,.,TRBJ2-2,CASSARAGANTGELFF,TGTGCCAGCAGCGCCCGTGCAGGGGCGAACACCGGGGAGCTGTTTTTT
few,TRBV13,.,TRBJ2-7,CASSLGTSYEQYF,TGTGCCAGCAGCCTCGGGACTTCCTACGAGCAGTACTTC
.,TRBV6-1,.,TRBJ2-7,CASSATLSYEQYF,TGTGCCAGCAGTGCGACTCTTTCCTACGAGCAGTACTTC
once,TRBV19,.,TRBJ2-7,CASSILPGFEQYF,TGTGCCAGTAGTATCCTTCCGGGATTCGAGCAGTACTTC
once,TRBV29-1,.,TRBJ2-3,CSVDPRSTDTQYF,TGCAGCGTTGATCCCCGGAGCACAGATACGCAGTATTTT
.,TRBV14,.,TRBJ1-2,CASSQHPGSDGYTF,TGTGCCAGCAGCCAGCATCCAGGGTCGGATGGCTACACCTTC
.,TRBV5-1,.,TRBJ1-1,CASSAQPNTEAFF,TGCGCCAGCAGCGCACAGCCGAACACTGAAGCTTTCTTT
.,TRBV5-1,.,TRBJ2-2,CASRPNPGELFF,TGCGCCAGCAGGCCCAATCCGGGGGAGCTGTTTTTT
.,TRBV5-1,TRBD1,TRBJ2-7,CASSLVWDRTYEQYF,TGCGCCAGCAGCTTGGTGTGGGACAGGACCTACGAGCAGTACTTC
.,TRBV5-4,TRBD2,TRBJ2-2,CASSLAGLGNTGELFF,TGTGCCAGCAGCTTGGCGGGACTAGGGAACACCGGGGAGCTGTTTTTT
.,TRBV5-1,.,TRBJ2-2,CASSFDWNTGELFF,TGCGCCAGCAGCTTCGACTGGAACACCGGGGAGCTGTTTTTT
.,TRBV7-8,TRBD2,TRBJ2-1,CASSLGLAGDVRQFF,TGTGCCAGCAGCTTAGGGCTAGCGGGAGATGTACGGCAGTTCTTC
.,TRBV27,.,TRBJ2-4,CASSNPGLGSKNIQYF,TGTGCCAGCAGTAACCCAGGGTTAGGTTCCAAAAACATTCAGTACTTC
.,TRBV5-1,.,TRBJ1-4,CASSPTGPLNEKLFF,TGCGCCAGCAGCCCTACAGGGCCCCTTAATGAAAAACTGTTTTTT
.,TRBV11-3,TRBD1,TRBJ2-5,CASSFGTVQETQYF,TGTGCCAGCAGCTTTGGGACAGTCCAAGAGACCCAGTACTTC
.,TRBV11-2,TRBD2,TRBJ2-5,CASSKGASGSRETQYF,TGTGCCAGCAGCAAGGGGGCTAGCGGGAGCAGGGAGACCCAGTACTTC
.,TRBV19,TRBD2,TRBJ2-7,CASSRDSGAPYEQYF,TGTGCCAGTAGTAGAGATAGCGGGGCCCCCTACGAGCAGTACTTC
.,TRBV19,.,TRBJ2-7,CASSGSLSSYEQYF,TGTGCCAGTAGTGGCAGCCTGAGCTCCTACGAGCAGTACTTC
.,TRBV29-1,.,TRBJ2-7,CSVRKGERDEQYF,TGCAGCGTTCGTAAGGGGGAGCGTGACGAGCAGTACTTC
.,TRBV5-1,.,TRBJ2-7,CASSSGQSYEQYF,TGCGCCAGCAGCTCCGGACAATCCTACGAGCAGTACTTC
.,TRBV28,.,TRBJ1-4,CASSRFQGRNEKLFF,TGTGCCAGCAGTCGATTTCAGGGGCGTAATGAAAAACTGTTTTTT
once,TRBV5-1,TRBD2,TRBJ2-3,CASSLGLAGDTQYF,TGCGCCAGCAGCTTAGGACTAGCGGGGGATACGCAGTATTTT
.,TRBV4-1,.,TRBJ2-2,CASSPPTGVTGELFF,TGCGCCAGCAGCCCCCCAACGGGAGTCACCGGGGAGCTGTTTTTT
.,TRBV7-8,TRBD1,TRBJ2-1,CASSLGQGAYEQFF,TGTGCCAGCAGCTTGGGGCAGGGGGCCTATGAGCAGTTCTTC
.,TRBV18,.,TRBJ1-2,CASSPVGGRHYGYTF,TGTGCCAGCTCACCCGTTGGGGGACGGCACTATGGCTACACCTTC
.,TRBV27,.,TRBJ1-5,CASSTINQPQHF,TGTGCCAGCAGTACCATCAATCAGCCCCAGCATTTT
.,TRBV10-1,.,TRBJ2-2,CASRPSGTGNTGELFF,TGCGCCAGCAGGCCATCCGGGACTGGGAACACCGGGGAGCTGTTTTTT
.,TRBV6-4,.,TRBJ1-1,CASSVRMYTEAFF,TGTGCCAGCAGTGTTCGGATGTACACTGAAGCTTTCTTT
.,TRBV5-1,.,TRBJ2-1,CASSLLRGSSYNEQFF,TGCGCCAGCAGCTTGTTGAGGGGAAGCTCCTACAATGAGCAGTTCTTC
once,TRBV6-6,.,TRBJ2-1,CASSAPRVASNEQFF,TGTGCCAGCAGTGCGCCGAGGGTAGCGTCCAATGAGCAGTTCTTC